Listed here are 32 T cell receptor beta chains from one sample, sequenced in a study of T cells in Graves' hyperthyroidism and ophthalmopathy. RNA transcripts gave rise to amplified TCR beta CDR3 regions. A first-round RT-PCR of the TCR CDR3 used the HTBI primer set. TCRdb reprocessed the multiplex PCR reads via MiXCR and lists one record per CDR3 protein. The sample includes around 620,000 distinct CDR3 sequences, 15% to 20% seen only once; the top ten take around 4%. The sequencing input was blood. All receptors come from a woman in her 30s with Graves' hyperthyroidism.

This clonotype has a count of ten or more. The gene calls are TRBV3-1 and TRBJ2-7, with D tentatively TRBD2 (6 bases). The germline V gene encodes CDR1 LGHDT and CDR2 YNNKEL (reference sequence). This CDR3 region has 17 residues. Trimming left V 0 bases short and J 0 bases short, with 15 bases between. The CDR3 DNA reads TGTGCCAGCAGCCAAGATAACGGCGGGGTGAGCTCCTACGAGCAGTACTTC. Translating it yields CASSQDNGGVSSYEQYF.

This clonotype was counted only a few times. The rearrangement joins TRBV9 to TRBJ2-1; D is perhaps TRBD1 (6 bases). Between the trimmed V and J ends, which lost 0 bases and 5 bases, there was a span of 9 bases. CDR1 is SGDLS, CDR2 YYNGEE, per germline. This CDR3 spans 14 amino acids. CDR3 DNA: TGTGCCAGCAGCGTAGGAGGGACAAACAATGAGCAGTTCTTC. Translating it yields CASSVGGTNNEQFF.

This clonotype was found many times. This chain connects TRBV24-1 to TRBJ1-5; possible D gene TRBD1, 6 bases. CDR1 KGHDR and CDR2 SFDVKD come from the germline V gene. V lost 7 bases to trimming and J lost 10 bases, with 22 bases between them. This CDR3 contains 15 residues. CDR3 DNA: TGTGCCACCAGCCACCGGGGGGGCGCGGACCAACCCCAGCATTTT. Encoded protein: CATSHRGGADQPQHF.

This clonotype was seen repeatedly, ten times or more. The chain employs TRBV12-3 or TRBV12-4 and TRBJ2-3; no definite D call. The CDR3 has 14 residues. V was clipped by 4 bases and J by 2 bases, with 10 bases between them. CDR3 protein: CASSYGSFTDTQYF. CDR3 DNA: TGTGCCAGCAGTTATGGTAGCTTCACAGATACGCAGTATTTT.

On this clonotype itself: A junction end diverges from the germline sequence, so it may reflect a read error. The J gene is TRBJ2-7, the V gene TRBV24-1; 15 bases align to TRBD2. The CDR3 is 20 residues long. From germline, CDR1 is KGHDR and CDR2 SFDVKD. In nucleotides, the CDR3 is TGTGCCACCTGTGATCTCCCCGGGACTAGCGGGAGGAGTTACTCCTACGAGCAGTACTTC. Protein: CATCDLPGTSGRSYSYEQYF.

This clonotype was seen at least ten times. The chain couples TRBV5-6 to TRBJ2-7; no clear D. Deletions cut 1 base from V and 4 bases from J, with 15 bases between. The CDR3 is 15 amino acids. From germline, CDR1 is SGHDT and CDR2 YYEEEE. The chain's CDR3 is CASSLNGGRFYEQYF. The CDR3 DNA follows: TGTGCCAGCAGCTTGAACGGCGGCAGGTTTTACGAGCAGTACTTC.

This clonotype was seen more than once but under ten times. The gene calls are TRBV13 and TRBJ2-3, with TRBD2 as a possible D gene (7 bases). The length of the CDR3 is 16 residues. The germline V and J ends were trimmed by 5 bases and 4 bases, with 19 bases remaining between them. CDR1 is PRHDT, CDR2 FYEKMQ, per germline (reference sequence). CDR3 sequence reads: CASSVGWGGAADTQYF. In DNA, the CDR3 is TGTGCCAGCAGCGTTGGCTGGGGGGGCGCAGCAGATACGCAGTATTTT.

The sample holds a few counts of this clonotype. The gene calls are TRBV28 and TRBJ2-7; TRBD1 matches at 7 bases. Germline assignment: CDR1 MDHEN and CDR2 SYDVKM. The CDR3 covers 13 residues. The V segment lost 5 bases and the J segment 5 bases; nucleotides outside the gene matches: 6. The CDR3 here is CASSHRGLNEQYF. In nucleotides, the CDR3 is TGTGCCAGCAGTCACAGGGGATTGAACGAGCAGTACTTC.

The table lists this clonotype with many counts. The rearrangement links TRBV14 to TRBJ2-3; no reliable D call. V was shortened by 5 bases and J by 0 bases, with 9 bases between the two germline ends. This CDR3 has 14 residues. Germline values: CDR1 SGHDN, CDR2 FVKESK. The chain's CDR3 is CASSGRMSTDTQYF. The CDR3 DNA reads TGTGCCAGCAGCGGGCGGATGAGCACAGATACGCAGTATTTT.

This clonotype was picked up many times. The rearrangement joins TRBV7-2 to TRBJ2-4, with unresolved D. V lost 5 bases to trimming and J lost 4 bases, with 9 bases between them. The CDR3 loop spans 13 amino acids. Germline CDR1 reads SGHTA; CDR2 reads FQGNSA. This CDR3 reads CASSVDRKNIQYF. CDR3 bases: TGTGCCAGCAGCGTGGACCGGAAAAACATTCAGTACTTC.

In this sample, this clonotype turned up many times. V usage is TRBV2 and J usage is TRBJ2-7; 7 positions match TRBD2. Germline CDR1 reads SNHLY; CDR2 reads FYNNEI. The trim removed 9 bases at V and 2 bases at J, leaving 10 bases unmatched. The CDR3 is 14 amino acids. CDR3 nucleotide sequence: TGTGCCAGTAGGTCAGGACTAGGGGCCTACGAGCAGTACTTC. The encoded protein is CASRSGLGAYEQYF. The full variable domain, in which reference TRBV2 and TRBJ2-7 provide the parts outside the CDR3, is EPEVTQTPSHQVTQMGQEVILRCVPISNHLYFYWYRQILGQKVEFLVSFYNNEISEKSEIFDDQFSVERPDGSNFTLKIRSTKLEDSAMYFCASRSGLGAYEQYFGPGTRLTVT.

The genes are TRBV7-2 and TRBJ2-1, with TRBD2 identical over 8 bases. This CDR3 is built from 15 residues. Germline CDR1 SGHTA, CDR2 FQGNSA. With 5 bases clipped from V and 4 bases from J, the junction kept 7 bases outside the gene matches. The CDR3 is CASSHGLAAYNEQFF. The CDR3 bases are TGTGCCAGCAGCCACGGACTAGCTGCGTACAATGAGCAGTTCTTC.

V and J are TRBV20-1 and TRBJ2-7; 10 nucleotides agree with TRBD2. Germline CDR1 DFQATT, CDR2 SNEGSKA (reference sequence). J gave up 4 bases and V 0 bases, and 15 bases lay outside the gene matches. This CDR3 has 18 amino acids. The CDR3 sequence: CSARDGKASGSFQYEQYF. CDR3 bases: TGCAGTGCTAGAGATGGGAAGGCTAGCGGGAGCTTCCAGTACGAGCAGTACTTC.

This clonotype was observed a few times. The junction differs from germline at one of its ends, possibly a read error. The rearrangement uses TRBV29-1 and TRBJ2-7, with TRBD2 identical over 7 bases. The CDR3 has 15 residues. CDR1 is SQVTM, CDR2 ANQGSEA, per germline. This CDR3 reads CGVEDVLGEGNEQYF. The DNA for the CDR3 is TGCGGCGTTGAAGATGTACTAGGGGAGGGAAACGAGCAGTACTTC.

In its sample, this clonotype was seen many times. CDR3 nucleotides: TGCAGCGTTGTGTTGCACAGGACGAGCACTGAAGCTTTCTTT. Translating gives CSVVLHRTSTEAFF. J is TRBJ1-1 and V is TRBV29-1, with a tentative D call TRBD1 (5 bases). Germline values: CDR1 SQVTM, CDR2 ANQGSEA. The CDR3 has 14 residues. V lost 4 bases to trimming and J lost 4 bases, with 16 bases between them.

Ten or more counts support this clonotype. The V call is TRBV2, the J call TRBJ2-1; D unclear. Trimming shortened V by 1 base and J by 1 base, and 11 bases separated the two germline ends. The germline V gene encodes CDR1 SNHLY and CDR2 FYNNEI. The CDR3 has 16 amino acids. This chain's CDR3 is CASSEGWRKSYNEQFF. The CDR3 DNA is TGTGCCAGCAGTGAAGGATGGCGGAAGTCCTACAATGAGCAGTTCTTC.

The CDR3 DNA is TGTGCCTGGAGTGTACCAGTCTGGGCTTTCTATGGCTACACCTTC. The encoded protein is CAWSVPVWAFYGYTF. This chain connects TRBV30 to TRBJ1-2; D uncertain. The germline V gene encodes CDR1 GTSNPN and CDR2 SVGIG (reference sequence). V shed 0 bases and J shed 4 bases, with 15 bases lying between them. The CDR3 is 15 residues long.

The count of this clonotype is one. V usage is TRBV11-2 and J usage is TRBJ2-7; perhaps TRBD2 as D (5 bases). The CDR3 contains 15 residues. CDR1 and CDR2 from the germline V gene are SGHAT and FQNNGV. Trimming shortened V by 2 bases and J by 2 bases, and 13 bases separated the two germline ends. The CDR3 spells CASSLHRGFAYEQYF. The CDR3 nucleotides read TGTGCCAGCAGCTTACACCGGGGATTTGCCTACGAGCAGTACTTC.

The chain couples TRBV7-2 to TRBJ2-1; D not resolved. The CDR3 is 12 amino acids. CDR1 and CDR2 from the germline V gene are SGHTA and FQGNSA. Trimming left V 5 bases short and J 7 bases short, with 9 bases between. The CDR3: CASSDQTNEQFF. The DNA of the CDR3 is TGTGCCAGCAGCGACCAGACGAATGAGCAGTTCTTC.

This clonotype was counted at least ten times. The rearrangement joins TRBV28 to TRBJ1-1; 10 nucleotides agree with TRBD1. The CDR3 has 14 amino acids. With 6 bases clipped from V and 6 bases from J, the junction kept 7 bases outside the gene matches. The germline V gene encodes CDR1 MDHEN and CDR2 SYDVKM. Here the CDR3 reads CASSRQGARAEAFF. As DNA, the CDR3 is TGTGCCAGCAGCCGACAGGGGGCGAGGGCTGAAGCTTTCTTT.

V gene TRBV7-3 combines with J gene TRBJ2-7; 10 nucleotides line up with TRBD2. Germline CDR1 is SGHTA and CDR2 is FQGTGA. J was trimmed by 6 bases and V by 6 bases; bases with no gene match: 8. This CDR3 has 14 residues. The CDR3 region is CASSFRVAGGEQYF. In DNA, the CDR3 is TGTGCCAGCAGTTTCCGGGTAGCGGGAGGCGAGCAGTACTTC.

This chain links TRBV13 with TRBJ2-5, with 9 positions matching TRBD2. The CDR3 is 16 residues long. V lost 0 bases and J lost 5; bases outside the gene matches: 7. Germline V gene sequence: CDR1 PRHDT, CDR2 FYEKMQ (reference sequence). CDR3 DNA sequence: TGTGCCAGCAGCTTAGGGTCTAGCGGGATTCGGGAGACCCAGTACTTC. This codes for CASSLGSSGIRETQYF.

This clonotype has a count of ten or more. This chain uses TRBV12-3 or TRBV12-4 with TRBJ2-7; D remains unclear. V lost 3 bases and J lost 3, with 9 bases in between. The CDR3 contains 13 residues. CDR3 DNA: TGTGCCAGCAGTTTTAACAGCATCTACGAGCAGTACTTC. This gives the protein CASSFNSIYEQYF.

The CDR3 DNA reads as TGTGCCAGTAGTACCTGGAACACTGAAGCTTTCTTT. It encodes CASSTWNTEAFF. The J gene is TRBJ1-1, the V gene TRBV19; D call uncertain. The V and J ends lost 4 bases and 1 base respectively, with 4 bases between them. Germline V gene sequence: CDR1 LNHDA, CDR2 SQIVND (reference sequence). The CDR3 is 12 amino acids. The complete variable domain, with remaining parts taken from reference TRBV19 and TRBJ1-1, reads DGGITQSPKYLFRKEGQNVTLSCEQNLNHDAMYWYRQDPGQGLRLIYYSQIVNDFQKGDIAEGYSVSREKKESFPLTVTSAQKNPTAFYLCASSTWNTEAFFGQGTRLTVV.

The DNA for the CDR3 is TGTGCCAGCACCCTGACCAGAGGGGGGCTGGAGACCCAGTACTTC. It codes for CASTLTRGGLETQYF. The genes are TRBV11-2 and TRBJ2-5; D tentatively fits TRBD1 or TRBD2 (6 bases each). The V end lost 7 bases, the J end lost 5 bases, and 20 bases lay between the germline ends. The length of the CDR3 is 15 residues. Per the germline V gene, CDR1 is SGHAT and CDR2 is FQNNGV.

This clonotype was counted many times. The chain couples TRBV12-3 or TRBV12-4 to TRBJ2-4; 13 bases match TRBD2. The J segment lost 6 bases and the V segment lost 7 bases, leaving 6 bases of the junction unmatched. The CDR3 extends over 15 amino acids. The CDR3 sequence: CASTKGTSGINIQYF. In DNA form, the CDR3 reads TGTGCCAGCACCAAGGGGACTAGCGGGATAAACATTCAGTACTTC.

In this sample, this clonotype turned up many times. The chain carries TRBV7-2 and TRBJ2-1; 7 bases are shared with TRBD1. The CDR3 extends over 14 amino acids. With V trimmed by 5 bases and J by 5 bases, 6 bases remained unmatched. CDR1 is SGHTA, CDR2 FQGNSA, per germline. CDR3: CASSIRDRDNEQFF. Here the CDR3 DNA reads TGTGCCAGCAGCATCCGGGACAGAGACAATGAGCAGTTCTTC.

This rearrangement joins TRBV19 to TRBJ2-7, with 7 bases matching TRBD1. CDR3 length: 13 amino acids. CDR1 and CDR2 (germline): LNHDA, SQIVND (reference sequence). V dropped 5 bases and J dropped 7; count of bases not matched to a gene: 8. This CDR3 reads CASSYTGVREQYF. CDR3 coding DNA: TGTGCCAGTAGTTATACAGGGGTACGGGAGCAGTACTTC. The full variable domain, its missing parts supplied by reference TRBV19 and TRBJ2-7, is DGGITQSPKYLFRKEGQNVTLSCEQNLNHDAMYWYRQDPGQGLRLIYYSQIVNDFQKGDIAEGYSVSREKKESFPLTVTSAQKNPTAFYLCASSYTGVREQYFGPGTRLTVT.

This clonotype appeared many times. The chain joins TRBV6-1 to TRBJ1-5; no definite D call. The V and J ends lost 2 bases and 4 bases respectively, with 6 bases between them. Per germline, CDR1 MNHNS and CDR2 SASEGT. This CDR3 has 13 residues. For the CDR3, the DNA is TGTGCCAGCAGTGAAACGGAGAATCAGCCCCAGCATTTT. Translating it yields CASSETENQPQHF.

There are many counts of this clonotype. The V gene is TRBV20-1, the J gene TRBJ2-2; TRBD1 matches 8 bases. V gave up 3 bases and J gave up 7 bases; unmatched junction bases: 4. CDR1 is DFQATT and CDR2 is SNEGSKA in the germline V gene (reference sequence). The CDR3 contains 13 residues. CDR3 bases: TGCAGTGCTAGGAGACAGGGGAACGGGGAGCTGTTTTTT. The encoded protein is CSARRQGNGELFF.

This clonotype was picked up many times. The rearrangement uses TRBV11-1 and TRBJ2-3; 10 positions agree with TRBD2. This CDR3 spans 16 amino acids. V lost 5 bases and J lost 4; bases outside the gene matches: 9. Per germline, CDR1 SGHAT and CDR2 FQDESV (reference sequence). Here the CDR3 DNA reads TGTGCCAGCAGCCGTACCGGGACTAGCGTAGCAGATACGCAGTATTTT. The encoded protein is CASSRTGTSVADTQYF.

This clonotype was detected many times. This chain uses TRBV2 with TRBJ2-5, with D possibly matching TRBD1 (5 bases). The germline CDR1 and CDR2 sequences are SNHLY and FYNNEI. The V gene lost 4 bases and the J gene lost 1 base, with 7 bases spanning the gap. CDR3 length: 13 amino acids. The CDR3: CASSADTQETQYF. For the CDR3, the DNA is TGTGCCAGCAGTGCGGACACCCAAGAGACCCAGTACTTC. Full variable domain (outside the CDR3, taken from reference TRBV2 and TRBJ2-5): EPEVTQTPSHQVTQMGQEVILRCVPISNHLYFYWYRQILGQKVEFLVSFYNNEISEKSEIFDDQFSVERPDGSNFTLKIRSTKLEDSAMYFCASSADTQETQYFGPGTRLLVL.